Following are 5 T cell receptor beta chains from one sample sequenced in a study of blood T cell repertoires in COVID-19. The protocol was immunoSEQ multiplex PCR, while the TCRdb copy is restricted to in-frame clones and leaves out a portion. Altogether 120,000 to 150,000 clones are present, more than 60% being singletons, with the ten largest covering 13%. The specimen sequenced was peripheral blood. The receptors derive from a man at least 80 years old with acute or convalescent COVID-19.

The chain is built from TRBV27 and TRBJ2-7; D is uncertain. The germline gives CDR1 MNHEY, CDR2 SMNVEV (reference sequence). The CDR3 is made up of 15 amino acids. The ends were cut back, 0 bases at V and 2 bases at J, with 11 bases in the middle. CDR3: CASSLSPGKAYEQYF. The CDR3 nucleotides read TGTGCCAGCAGTTTATCCCCAGGTAAAGCCTACGAGCAGTACTTC.

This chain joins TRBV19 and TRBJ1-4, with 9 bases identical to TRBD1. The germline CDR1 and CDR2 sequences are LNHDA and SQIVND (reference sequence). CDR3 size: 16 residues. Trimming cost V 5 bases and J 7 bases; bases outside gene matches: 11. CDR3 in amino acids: CASSFHAPGQGEKLFF. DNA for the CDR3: TGTGCCAGTAGTTTCCACGCTCCGGGACAGGGTGAAAAACTGTTTTTT.

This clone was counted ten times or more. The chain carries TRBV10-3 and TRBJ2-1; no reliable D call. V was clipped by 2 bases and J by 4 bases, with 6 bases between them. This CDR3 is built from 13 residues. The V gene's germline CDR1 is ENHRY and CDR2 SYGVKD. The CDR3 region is CAISEERYNEQFF. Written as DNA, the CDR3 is TGTGCCATCAGTGAGGAACGGTACAATGAGCAGTTCTTC.

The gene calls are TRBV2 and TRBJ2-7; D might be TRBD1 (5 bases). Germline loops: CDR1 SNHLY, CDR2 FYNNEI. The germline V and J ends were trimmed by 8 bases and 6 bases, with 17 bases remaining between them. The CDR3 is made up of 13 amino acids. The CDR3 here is CASRYQGPGEQYF. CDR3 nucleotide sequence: TGTGCCAGCCGTTATCAGGGTCCGGGCGAGCAGTACTTC.

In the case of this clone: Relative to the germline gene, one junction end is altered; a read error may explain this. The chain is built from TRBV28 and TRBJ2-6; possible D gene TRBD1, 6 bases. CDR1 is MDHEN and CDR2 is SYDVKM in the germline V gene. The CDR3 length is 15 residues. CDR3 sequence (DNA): TGTGCCAGCAGATACAGGGTTACCGGGGCCAACGTCCTGGCTTTC. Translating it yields CASRYRVTGANVLAF.